One sample yielded the 23 T cell receptor beta chains listed below, sequenced in a study of response to subunit inactivated influenza vaccine. TCRdb itself ran the RT-PCR reads through MiXCR, one entry per CDR3 protein. The sample contains hundreds of thousands of distinct CDR3 sequences, 25% of which appear only once. The source was CD4+ T cells sorted from PBMCs, collected 5 to 6 days after vaccination. These receptors originate from a man between 50 and 59 years old who received an inactivated influenza vaccine.

The rearrangement uses TRBV7-8 and TRBJ2-7, with 12 positions matching TRBD1. CDR3 length: 16 amino acids. Germline V lookup: CDR1 SGHVS, CDR2 FQNEAQ. The V segment lost 4 bases and the J segment 0 bases; nucleotides outside the gene matches: 4. The DNA for the CDR3 is TGTGCCAGCAGCTCGGGACAGGGGGCTCCCTCCTACGAGCAGTACTTC. Protein: CASSSGQGAPSYEQYF. The variable domain in full, with the rest retrieved from reference TRBV7-8 and TRBJ2-7, is GAGVSQSPRYKVAKRGQDVALRCDPISGHVSLFWYQQALGQGPEFLTYFQNEAQLDKSGLPSDRFFAERPEGSVSTLKIQRTQQEDSAVYLCASSSGQGAPSYEQYFGPGTRLTVT.

The V gene is TRBV7-2, the J gene TRBJ2-3, with 9 bases matching TRBD2. The CDR3 loop spans 17 amino acids. Per germline, CDR1 SGHTA and CDR2 FQGNSA. J lost 3 bases, V lost 3 bases, and 10 bases had no gene match. The chain's CDR3 is CASSFPESGGRTDTQYF. The CDR3 DNA sequence: TGTGCCAGCAGCTTTCCCGAGAGCGGGGGGCGAACAGATACGCAGTATTTT.

The chain recombines TRBV10-3 with TRBJ2-5; TRBD2 is a possible D gene (6 bases). The CDR3 runs 16 residues. CDR1 ENHRY and CDR2 SYGVKD come from the germline V gene. V lost 3 bases, J lost 4 bases, and 18 bases lay in between. CDR3 loop: CAISEVGASVGETQYF. CDR3 bases: TGTGCCATCAGTGAAGTAGGGGCTAGCGTCGGAGAGACCCAGTACTTC.

This clonotype was recorded a few times. The V and J genes are TRBV5-1 and TRBJ2-7; D is tentatively TRBD1 or TRBD2 (6 bases each). Germline-derived CDR1 and CDR2 are SGHRS and YFSETQ. The CDR3 totals 17 residues. V was pared by 1 base and J by 1 base, with 18 bases between. The CDR3 protein is CASSLIPSGAGSYEQYF. Written as DNA, the CDR3 is TGCGCCAGCAGCTTGATCCCCTCGGGGGCAGGGTCCTACGAGCAGTACTTC.

This chain connects TRBV12-3 or TRBV12-4 to TRBJ1-1; D is uncertain. This CDR3 is built from 13 residues. The V end was cut by 7 bases, the J end by 1 base, with 10 bases between. CDR3 region: CASTLRRNTEAFF. The CDR3 DNA is TGTGCCAGCACCCTCAGGAGGAACACTGAAGCTTTCTTT.

This clonotype showed up just a few times. V gene TRBV18 combines with J gene TRBJ2-7; 10 nucleotides align to TRBD2. There are 15 residues in the CDR3. The V gene end was trimmed by 3 bases and the J gene end by 7 bases; junction bases not matched to a gene: 9. Germline V lookup: CDR1 KGHSH, CDR2 LQKENI. The CDR3 protein is CASSPVQAGGREQYF. The CDR3 DNA reads as TGTGCCAGCTCACCTGTTCAAGCGGGGGGGCGAGAGCAGTACTTC.

This clonotype was seen a handful of times. The genes are TRBV3-1 and TRBJ2-6; a weak D match, TRBD1 (5 bases). Trimming left V 1 base short and J 4 bases short, with 8 bases between. The germline V gene has CDR1 LGHDT and CDR2 YNNKEL (reference sequence). CDR3 length: 15 amino acids. CDR3 bases: TGTGCCAGCAGCCAAGGGACAACCGGGGCCAACGTCCTGACTTTC. Encoded protein: CASSQGTTGANVLTF.

This chain joins TRBV29-1 and TRBJ2-5; 7 bases agree with TRBD2. The trim removed 3 bases at V and 6 bases at J, leaving 16 bases unmatched. Germline CDR1 and CDR2: SQVTM and ANQGSEA. The CDR3 contains 16 residues. The CDR3 protein is CSVEVAGESGWKTQYF. The CDR3 nucleotides are TGCAGCGTTGAGGTGGCGGGGGAATCCGGATGGAAGACCCAGTACTTC.

This chain links TRBV3-1 with TRBJ2-1, with 11 bases matching TRBD2. The CDR3 length is 16 residues. Per the germline V gene, CDR1 is LGHDT and CDR2 is YNNKEL (reference sequence). The V segment lost 4 bases and the J segment 7 bases; nucleotides outside the gene matches: 9. CDR3 coding DNA: TGTGCCAGCAGCCGATTTCTAGCGGGAGGTGGGAATGAGCAGTTCTTC. It is translated as CASSRFLAGGGNEQFF.

The DNA for the CDR3 is TGCAGTGCTAGACGATTCGGCATGCGAGGTGGGACCGGGGAGCTGTTTTTT. Protein product: CSARRFGMRGGTGELFF. V is TRBV20-1 and J is TRBJ2-2; D unresolved. CDR3 length: 17 residues. V lost 2 bases, J lost 5 bases, and 21 bases lay in between. The germline CDR1 and CDR2 sequences are DFQATT and SNEGSKA (reference sequence).

The CDR3 loop is CASSHTVASSGELFF. The DNA of the CDR3 is TGTGCCAGCAGTCATACTGTGGCTAGTTCGGGGGAGCTGTTTTTT. The chain recombines TRBV6-2 or TRBV6-3 with TRBJ2-2; D unclear. Trimming stripped 5 bases from V and 8 bases from J, with 18 bases between. Germline V gene lookup returns CDR1 MNHEY and CDR2 SVGEGT. This CDR3 is 15 amino acids long.

This chain links TRBV11-2 with TRBJ2-2, with 8 bases identical to TRBD2. This CDR3 spans 14 amino acids. CDR1 is SGHAT, CDR2 FQNNGV, per germline. V lost 4 bases to trimming and J lost 7 bases; unmatched junction nucleotides: 5. CDR3 in amino acids: CASSYEGTSGELFF. Written as DNA, the CDR3 is TGTGCCAGCAGCTACGAGGGGACTAGCGGGGAGCTGTTTTTT.

This sequence joins TRBV20-1 and TRBJ2-3; perhaps TRBD1 as D (7 bases). The V gene's germline CDR1 is DFQATT and CDR2 SNEGSKA (reference sequence). This CDR3 region has 12 residues. The CDR3 DNA reads TGCAGCGAGCGGAGGGGGCGAGATACGCAGTATTTT. Encoded protein: CSERRGRDTQYF.

CDR3 sequence reads: CASSFSTGRGQPQHF. As DNA, the CDR3 is TGTGCCAGCAGCTTCTCGACAGGGCGGGGGCAGCCCCAGCATTTT. The chain combines TRBV5-5 with TRBJ1-5; TRBD1 aligns across 7 bases. CDR3 length equals 15 residues. J lost 7 bases, V lost 2 bases, and 9 bases had no gene match. Germline-derived CDR1 and CDR2 are SGHKS and YYEKEE (reference sequence).

V is TRBV7-9 and J is TRBJ2-5, with D possibly matching TRBD1 (6 bases). CDR3 length: 16 amino acids. The germline gives CDR1 SEHNR, CDR2 FQNEAQ (reference sequence). Trimming removed 5 bases at V and 0 bases at J, with 16 bases between. DNA of the CDR3: TGTGCCAGCAGCCCTAGAGGGACATGGTACCAAGAGACCCAGTACTTC. This translates into CASSPRGTWYQETQYF.

The rearrangement joins TRBV15 to TRBJ2-7; the D gene is possibly TRBD2 (5 bases). The germline V gene has CDR1 LNHNV and CDR2 YYDKDF (reference sequence). This CDR3 is built from 14 residues. Trimming removed 0 bases at V and 2 bases at J, with 8 bases between. The CDR3 is CATSRDRTAYEQYF. CDR3 coding DNA: TGTGCCACCAGCAGAGATCGGACTGCCTACGAGCAGTACTTC.

V usage is TRBV24-1 and J usage is TRBJ2-1; a possible D gene is TRBD2 (6 bases). This CDR3 region has 16 residues. V was trimmed by 0 bases and J by 3 bases, leaving 11 bases between them. CDR1 and CDR2 from the germline V gene are KGHDR and SFDVKD. CDR3 protein: CATSDLKRANYNEQFF. As DNA, the CDR3 is TGTGCCACCAGTGATTTGAAGCGGGCTAACTACAATGAGCAGTTCTTC.

The chain joins TRBV6-1 to TRBJ2-5, with TRBD2 identical over 10 bases. Germline values: CDR1 MNHNS, CDR2 SASEGT. V was clipped by 6 bases and J by 1 base; unmatched bases: 5. The CDR3 contains 15 residues. The CDR3 DNA sequence: TGTGCCAGCAGCCGAGGACTAGCGGTCCAAGAGACCCAGTACTTC. This codes for CASSRGLAVQETQYF.

The J gene is TRBJ2-7, the V gene TRBV15, with 7 bases matching TRBD1. CDR1 and CDR2 (germline): LNHNV, YYDKDF (reference sequence). The CDR3 loop spans 15 amino acids. V dropped 5 bases and J dropped 3; count of bases not matched to a gene: 10. The CDR3 coding sequence is TGTGCCACCAGCGAGGGTATTACAGGGGACTACGAGCAGTACTTC. Translation: CATSEGITGDYEQYF.

There are a few counts of this clonotype. This chain uses TRBV4-3 with TRBJ1-4; tentative D call: TRBD1 (6 bases). From germline, CDR1 is LGHNA and CDR2 YSLEER. This CDR3 has 16 amino acids. Trimming stripped 2 bases from V and 8 bases from J, with 18 bases between. Here the CDR3 reads CASSQNPQGKGEKLFF. DNA of the CDR3: TGCGCCAGCAGCCAAAACCCGCAGGGGAAGGGAGAAAAACTGTTTTTT.

CDR3 sequence reads: CASSDPRQGSVAFF. In DNA form, the CDR3 reads TGCGCCAGCAGCGACCCGAGGCAGGGGTCGGTAGCTTTCTTT. J is TRBJ1-1 and V is TRBV5-1, with D possibly TRBD1 on 6 matching bases. Germline CDR1 and CDR2: SGHRS and YFSETQ. CDR3 length: 14 amino acids. Trimming stripped 4 bases from V and 10 bases from J, with 20 bases between.

This chain connects TRBV12-3 or TRBV12-4 to TRBJ2-7; 9 bases match TRBD1. This CDR3 region has 15 residues. J lost 2 bases, V lost 6 bases, and 8 bases had no gene match. For the CDR3, the DNA is TGTGCCAGCAGCAGTTCCGGGACAGGGCCCTACGAGCAGTACTTC. It encodes CASSSSGTGPYEQYF.

The sample holds a few counts of this clonotype. The rearrangement joins TRBV29-1 to TRBJ2-1; 8 bases line up with TRBD2. V dropped 4 bases and J dropped 1; count of bases not matched to a gene: 6. The germline V gene has CDR1 SQVTM and CDR2 ANQGSEA. This CDR3 is built from 15 residues. The CDR3 region is CSVVLAEQSYNEQFF. The CDR3 DNA is TGCAGCGTTGTACTAGCGGAACAGTCCTACAATGAGCAGTTCTTC.